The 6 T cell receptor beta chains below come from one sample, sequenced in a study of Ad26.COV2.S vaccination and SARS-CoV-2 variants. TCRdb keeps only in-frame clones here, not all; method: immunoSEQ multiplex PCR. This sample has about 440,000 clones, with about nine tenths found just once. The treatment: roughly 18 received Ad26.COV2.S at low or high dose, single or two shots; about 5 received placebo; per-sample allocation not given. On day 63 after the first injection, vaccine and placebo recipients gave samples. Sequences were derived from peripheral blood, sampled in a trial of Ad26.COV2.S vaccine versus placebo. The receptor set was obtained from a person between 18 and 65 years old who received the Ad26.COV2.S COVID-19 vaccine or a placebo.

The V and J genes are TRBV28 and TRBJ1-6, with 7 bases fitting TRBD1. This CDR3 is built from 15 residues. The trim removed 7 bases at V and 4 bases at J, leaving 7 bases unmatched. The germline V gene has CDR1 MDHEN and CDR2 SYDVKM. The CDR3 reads CASKTGTAYNSPLHF. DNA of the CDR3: TGTGCCAGCAAAACCGGGACAGCGTATAATTCACCCCTCCACTTT. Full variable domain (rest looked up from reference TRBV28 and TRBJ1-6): DVKVTQSSRYLVKRTGEKVFLECVQDMDHENMFWYRQDPGLGLRLIYFSYDVKMKEKGDIPEGYSVSREKKERFSLILESASTNQTSMYLCASKTGTAYNSPLHFGNGTRLTVT.

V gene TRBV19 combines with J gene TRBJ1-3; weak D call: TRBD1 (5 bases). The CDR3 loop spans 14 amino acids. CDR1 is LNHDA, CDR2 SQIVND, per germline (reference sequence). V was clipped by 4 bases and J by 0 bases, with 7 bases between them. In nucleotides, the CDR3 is TGTGCCAGTAGTAGGGGGAGCTCTGGAAACACCATATATTTT. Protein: CASSRGSSGNTIYF.

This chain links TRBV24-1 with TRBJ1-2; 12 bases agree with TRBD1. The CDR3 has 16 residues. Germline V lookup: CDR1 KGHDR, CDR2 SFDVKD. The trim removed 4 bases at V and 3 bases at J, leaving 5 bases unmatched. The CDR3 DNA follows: TGTGCCACCAGTGACTCGGGACAGGGGGCCTACTATGGCTACACCTTC. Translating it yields CATSDSGQGAYYGYTF.

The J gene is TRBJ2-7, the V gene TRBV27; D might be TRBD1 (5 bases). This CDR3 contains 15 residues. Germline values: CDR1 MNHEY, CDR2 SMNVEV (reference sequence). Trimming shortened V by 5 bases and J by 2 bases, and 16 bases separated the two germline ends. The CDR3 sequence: CASSPFATATYEQYF. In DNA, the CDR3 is TGTGCCAGCAGTCCCTTCGCGACAGCGACCTACGAGCAGTACTTC.

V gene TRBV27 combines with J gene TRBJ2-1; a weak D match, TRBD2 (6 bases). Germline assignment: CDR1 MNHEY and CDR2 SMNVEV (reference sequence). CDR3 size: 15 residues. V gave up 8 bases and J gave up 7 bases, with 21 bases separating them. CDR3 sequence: CASRPNWGRKNEQFF. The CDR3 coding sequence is TGTGCCAGCCGACCTAATTGGGGGAGGAAGAATGAGCAGTTCTTC.

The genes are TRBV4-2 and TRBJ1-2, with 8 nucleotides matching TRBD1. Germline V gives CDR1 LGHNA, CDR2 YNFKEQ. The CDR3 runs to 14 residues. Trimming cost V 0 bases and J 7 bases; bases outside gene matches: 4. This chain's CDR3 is CASSQDDRGSGYTF. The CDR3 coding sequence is TGTGCCAGCAGCCAAGATGACAGGGGAAGTGGCTACACCTTC.